This paragraph reports one T cell receptor (beta chain). Germline CDR1 and CDR2: MGHRA and YSYEKL. V gave up 1 base and J gave up 7 bases, with 5 bases separating them. The CDR3 loop spans 12 amino acids. These data belong to a study of blood T cell repertoires in COVID-19. Background on the study: The cDNA or gDNA used as material had been derived from T cells, B-cell-depleted T cells, or PBMCs.

As processed by the authors: By means of reference gene primer amplification, nucleated cell counts were estimated. Data came from immunoSEQ multiplex PCR; TCRdb stores just in-frame clones and leaves some out. The V and J calls and clone size come from that table; D and trimming were worked out from the DNA. Of around 85,000 clones listed, roughly 82% are singletons. The sequenced sample was peripheral blood. This chain connects TRBV4-1 to TRBJ1-5; D not certain. The source is a man aged 45-65 years with active COVID-19. This CDR3 is CASSQVGQPQHF. CDR3 sequence (DNA): TGCGCCAGCAGCCAAGTGGGCCAGCCCCAGCATTTT.